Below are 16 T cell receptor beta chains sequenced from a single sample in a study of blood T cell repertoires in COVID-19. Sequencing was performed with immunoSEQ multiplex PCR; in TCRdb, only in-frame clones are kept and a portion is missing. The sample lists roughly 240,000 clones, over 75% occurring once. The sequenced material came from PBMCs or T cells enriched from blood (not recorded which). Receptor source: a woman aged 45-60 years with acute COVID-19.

The CDR3 protein is CASSVGDRGEKLFF. The CDR3 nucleotides read TGTGCCAGCAGCGTGGGGGACAGGGGTGAAAAACTGTTTTTT. J is TRBJ1-4 and V is TRBV7-2, with 10 bases identical to TRBD1. Looked up from germline, CDR1 is SGHTA and CDR2 is FQGNSA. The CDR3 has 14 amino acids. The J segment lost 7 bases and the V segment lost 5 bases, leaving 4 bases of the junction unmatched.

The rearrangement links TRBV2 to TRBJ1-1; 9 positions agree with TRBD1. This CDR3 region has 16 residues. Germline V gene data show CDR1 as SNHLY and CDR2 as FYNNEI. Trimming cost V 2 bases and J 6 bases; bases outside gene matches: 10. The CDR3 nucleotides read TGTGCCAGCAGTGAAAGGGTCTCGGGGACAGGGTCTGAAGCTTTCTTT. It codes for CASSERVSGTGSEAFF.

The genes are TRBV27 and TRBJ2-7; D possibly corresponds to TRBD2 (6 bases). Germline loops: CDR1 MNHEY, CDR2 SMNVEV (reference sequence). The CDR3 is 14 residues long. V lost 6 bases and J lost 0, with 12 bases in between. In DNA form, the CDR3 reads TGTGCCAGCAGGGGACTCCTCAGCTCCTACGAGCAGTACTTC. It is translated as CASRGLLSSYEQYF.

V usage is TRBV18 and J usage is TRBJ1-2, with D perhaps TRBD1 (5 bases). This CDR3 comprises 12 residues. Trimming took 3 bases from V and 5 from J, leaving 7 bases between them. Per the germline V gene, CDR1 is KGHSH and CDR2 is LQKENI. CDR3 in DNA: TGTGCCAGCTCACCCACAGGATATGGCTACACCTTC. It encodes CASSPTGYGYTF.

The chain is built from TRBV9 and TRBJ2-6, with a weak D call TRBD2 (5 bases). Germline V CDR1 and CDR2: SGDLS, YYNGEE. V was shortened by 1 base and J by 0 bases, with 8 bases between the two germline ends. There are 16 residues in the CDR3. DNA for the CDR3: TGTGCCAGCAGCGTATTGGGGAGCTCTGGGGCCAACGTCCTGACTTTC. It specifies CASSVLGSSGANVLTF. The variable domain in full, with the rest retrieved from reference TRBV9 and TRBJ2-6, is DSGVTQTPKHLITATGQRVTLRCSPRSGDLSVYWYQQSLDQGLQFLIQYYNGEERAKGNILERFSAQQFPDLHSELNLSSLELGDSALYFCASSVLGSSGANVLTFGAGSRLTVL.

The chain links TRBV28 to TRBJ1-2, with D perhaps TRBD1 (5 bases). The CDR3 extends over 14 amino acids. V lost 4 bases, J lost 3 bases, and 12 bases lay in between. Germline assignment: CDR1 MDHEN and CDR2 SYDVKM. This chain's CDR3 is CASSSPGGYYGYTF. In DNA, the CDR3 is TGTGCCAGCAGTTCCCCGGGGGGGTACTATGGCTACACCTTC.

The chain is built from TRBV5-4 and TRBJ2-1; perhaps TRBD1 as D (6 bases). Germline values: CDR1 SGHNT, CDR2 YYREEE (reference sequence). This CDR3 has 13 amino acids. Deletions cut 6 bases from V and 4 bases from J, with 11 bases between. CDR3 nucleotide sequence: TGTGCCAGCACCCCGGACAGTTACAATGAGCAGTTCTTC. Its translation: CASTPDSYNEQFF.

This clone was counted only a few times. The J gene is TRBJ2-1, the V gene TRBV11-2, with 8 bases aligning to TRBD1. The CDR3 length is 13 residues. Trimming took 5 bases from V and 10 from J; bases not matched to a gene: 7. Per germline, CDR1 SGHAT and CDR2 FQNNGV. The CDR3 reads CASSLGQGREQFF. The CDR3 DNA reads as TGTGCCAGCAGCCTCGGACAGGGAAGAGAGCAGTTCTTC.

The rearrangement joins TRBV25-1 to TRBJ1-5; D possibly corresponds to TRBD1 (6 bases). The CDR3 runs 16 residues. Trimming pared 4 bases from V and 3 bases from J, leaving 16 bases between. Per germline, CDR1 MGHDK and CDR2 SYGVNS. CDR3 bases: TGTGCCAGCAGTGGGTCCCGGGACATGATCAATCAGCCCCAGCATTTT. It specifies CASSGSRDMINQPQHF.

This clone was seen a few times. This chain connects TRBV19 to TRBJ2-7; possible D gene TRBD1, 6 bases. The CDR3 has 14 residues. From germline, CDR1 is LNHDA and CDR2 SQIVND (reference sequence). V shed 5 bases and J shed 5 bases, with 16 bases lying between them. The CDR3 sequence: CASSLNHRENEQYF. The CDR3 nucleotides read TGTGCCAGTAGTTTAAATCACAGGGAAAACGAGCAGTACTTC.

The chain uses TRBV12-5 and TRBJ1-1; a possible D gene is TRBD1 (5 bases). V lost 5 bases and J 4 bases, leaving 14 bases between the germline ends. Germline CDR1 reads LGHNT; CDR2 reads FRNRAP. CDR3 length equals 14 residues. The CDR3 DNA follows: TGTGCTAGTGGTAGAGGTCAGGGTCGCACTGAAGCTTTCTTT. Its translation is CASGRGQGRTEAFF.

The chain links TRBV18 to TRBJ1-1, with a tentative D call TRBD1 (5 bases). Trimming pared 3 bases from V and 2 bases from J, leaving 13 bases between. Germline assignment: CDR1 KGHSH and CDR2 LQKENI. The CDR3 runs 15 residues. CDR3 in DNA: TGTGCCAGCTCACCCTTGGGGCCTCCTAACACTGAAGCTTTCTTT. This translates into CASSPLGPPNTEAFF.

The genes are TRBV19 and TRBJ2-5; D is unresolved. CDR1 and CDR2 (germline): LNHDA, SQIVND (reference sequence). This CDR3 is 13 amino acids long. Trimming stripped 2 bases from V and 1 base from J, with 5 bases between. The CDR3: CASSIRLQETQYF. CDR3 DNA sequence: TGTGCCAGTAGTATAAGACTCCAAGAGACCCAGTACTTC. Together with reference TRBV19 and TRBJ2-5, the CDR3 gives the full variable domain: DGGITQSPKYLFRKEGQNVTLSCEQNLNHDAMYWYRQDPGQGLRLIYYSQIVNDFQKGDIAEGYSVSREKKESFPLTVTSAQKNPTAFYLCASSIRLQETQYFGPGTRLLVL.

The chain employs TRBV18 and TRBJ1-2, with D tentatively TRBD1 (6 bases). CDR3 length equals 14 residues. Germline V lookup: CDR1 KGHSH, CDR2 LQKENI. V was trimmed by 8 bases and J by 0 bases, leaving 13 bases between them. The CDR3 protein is CASKPGHSNYGYTF. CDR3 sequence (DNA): TGTGCCAGCAAACCGGGACACTCTAACTATGGCTACACCTTC.

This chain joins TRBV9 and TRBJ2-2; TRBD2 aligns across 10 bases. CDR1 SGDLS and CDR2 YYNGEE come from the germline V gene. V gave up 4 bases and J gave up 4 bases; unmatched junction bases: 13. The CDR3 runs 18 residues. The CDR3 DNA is TGTGCCAGCAGCCGTAACTTAGCGGGGGGAATGAGCACCGGGGAGCTGTTTTTT. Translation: CASSRNLAGGMSTGELFF.

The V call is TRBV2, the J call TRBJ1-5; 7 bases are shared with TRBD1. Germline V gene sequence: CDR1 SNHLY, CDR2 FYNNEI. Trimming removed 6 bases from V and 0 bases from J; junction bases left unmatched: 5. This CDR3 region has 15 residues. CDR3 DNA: TGTGCCAGCAGCCCCGGGACAGTTAGCAATCAGCCCCAGCATTTT. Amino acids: CASSPGTVSNQPQHF.